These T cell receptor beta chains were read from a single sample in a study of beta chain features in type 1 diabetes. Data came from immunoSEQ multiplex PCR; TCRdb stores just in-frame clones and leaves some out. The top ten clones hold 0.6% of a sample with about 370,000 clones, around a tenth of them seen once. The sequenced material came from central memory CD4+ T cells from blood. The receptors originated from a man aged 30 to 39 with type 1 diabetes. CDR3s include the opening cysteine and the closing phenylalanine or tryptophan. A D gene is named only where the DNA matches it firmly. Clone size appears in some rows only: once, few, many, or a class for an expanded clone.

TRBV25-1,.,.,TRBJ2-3,TGTGCCAGCAGTCCGACAACAGACCTCACAGATACGCAGTATTTT,CASSPTTDLTDTQYF
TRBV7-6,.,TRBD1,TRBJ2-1,TGTGCCAGCAGCTTAATACAGGGGACCTACAATGAGCAGTTCTTC,CASSLIQGTYNEQFF
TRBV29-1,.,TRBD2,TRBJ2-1,TGCAGCGTGGCTCGACTAGCGGGAGAGGTAGGGGGCAATGAGCAGTTCTTC,CSVARLAGEVGGNEQFF
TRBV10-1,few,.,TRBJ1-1,TGCGCCAGCAGTGAGTCTAAAGGAACAACGAACACTGAAGCTTTCTTT,CASSESKGTTNTEAFF
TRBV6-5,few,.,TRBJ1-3,TGTGCCAGCAGTTACTCTCATGGAAACACCATATATTTT,CASSYSHGNTIYF
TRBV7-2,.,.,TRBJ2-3,TGTGCCAGCAGCCTCAACTCTATAGATACGCAGTATTTT,CASSLNSIDTQYF
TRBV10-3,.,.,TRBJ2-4,TGTGCCTCTAGTAGGGGGGATCAGTCCAAAAACATTCAGTACTTC,CASSRGDQSKNIQYF
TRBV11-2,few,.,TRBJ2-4,TGTGCCAGCAGCGGCTACAGGGTTTCCAAAAACATTCAGTACTTC,CASSGYRVSKNIQYF
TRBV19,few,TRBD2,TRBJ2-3,TGTGCCAGTATGGGACTAGCGTTTAGCACAGATACGCAGTATTTT,CASMGLAFSTDTQYF
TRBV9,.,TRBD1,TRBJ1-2,TGTGCCAGCAGCGTCCTCGACAGGGGGTACTATGGCTACACCTTC,CASSVLDRGYYGYTF
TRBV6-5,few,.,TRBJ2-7,TGTGCCAGCAGTTACGGTGGCAGGGGAATCCGAGAGCAGTACTTC,CASSYGGRGIREQYF
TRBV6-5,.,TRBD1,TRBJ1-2,TGTGCCAGCAGCCTCTACATTACGGACAGGGGACACACCTTC,CASSLYITDRGHTF
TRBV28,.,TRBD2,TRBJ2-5,TGTGCCAGCAGTGGAAGACTAGCGGGAGTTAGGGAGACCCAGTACTTC,CASSGRLAGVRETQYF
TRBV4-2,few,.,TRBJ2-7,TGTGCCAGCAGCCAAGATTTTGATTCCGAGCAGTACTTC,CASSQDFDSEQYF
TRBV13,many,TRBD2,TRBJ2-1,TGTGCCAGCAGCTCCGACCGACTAGCAGGCTACAATGAGCAGTTCTTC,CASSSDRLAGYNEQFF
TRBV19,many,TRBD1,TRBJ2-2,TGTGCCAGTAGCCAAGGACAGGGCGTGGGTCCCGGGGAGCTGTTTTTT,CASSQGQGVGPGELFF
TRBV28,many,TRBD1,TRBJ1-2,TGTGCCAGCAGTCTAGTGCGGACAGGGGTAAAGGGCTACACCTTC,CASSLVRTGVKGYTF
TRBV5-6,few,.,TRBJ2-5,TGTGCCAGCAGCTCCCCCGGGACAAATCAAGAGACCCAGTACTTC,CASSSPGTNQETQYF
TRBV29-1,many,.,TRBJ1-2,TGCAGCGTCCAGTTGGCGCAGAGGGCCGGGGATGGCTACACCTTC,CSVQLAQRAGDGYTF
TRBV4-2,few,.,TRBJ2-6,TGTGCCAGCAGCCCCCCTGGGGCGCGGGGGGCCAACGTCCTGACTTTC,CASSPPGARGANVLTF
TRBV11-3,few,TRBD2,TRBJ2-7,TGTGCCAGCAGCTCCTCGGGACTAGCGGGAGTCCCACGCTCCTACGAGCAGTACTTC,CASSSSGLAGVPRSYEQYF
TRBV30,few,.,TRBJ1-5,TGTGCCAGTAGTATGACGTCTCCGAAGCAGCCCCAGCATTTT,CASSMTSPKQPQHF
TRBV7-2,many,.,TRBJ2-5,TGTGCCAGCAGCTTAGAAGCCGAAGAGACCCAGTACTTC,CASSLEAEETQYF
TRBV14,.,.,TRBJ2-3,TGTGCCAGCAGTTGGGGAGCCGGCACAGATACGCAGTATTTT,CASSWGAGTDTQYF
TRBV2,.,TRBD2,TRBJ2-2,TGTGCCAGCAGGTCCGGGGGGACCGGGGAGCTGTTTTTT,CASRSGGTGELFF